This TCR beta chain was sequenced during a study of early stage breast cancer tumors. Study-wide results and limits: Chain pairing and CD4, CD8 or FOXP3 expression were not captured. In most of the 16 patients, blood comparison separated tumor from normal breast.

Regarding this clone: Its specificity is unknown.

From germline, CDR1 is LNHDA and CDR2 SQIVND (reference sequence). The ends were cut back, 10 bases at V and 10 bases at J, with 17 bases in the middle. CDR3 length: 12 residues. The table came from immunoSEQ multiplex PCR; TCRdb's copy has only in-frame clones and leaves some out. The repertoire holds more than 65,000 clones, about 85% seen once, with about 4.4% in the top ten. The chain couples TRBV19 to TRBJ2-4, with unresolved D. Sequencing was performed on blood. The source of this sequence is a person aged 35-50 years with breast cancer. The CDR3 spells CATSQESRIQYF. In nucleotides, the CDR3 is TGTGCCACTTCCCAGGAGTCACGGATTCAGTACTTC.